The 18 T cell receptor beta chains below were found in one sample sequenced in a study of T cell therapy after organ transplantation. No antigen is known for these receptors. Stated time point: 20-29 weeks after completion of therapy. Measured with immunoSEQ multiplex PCR; TCRdb has only the in-frame clones, and not every one. The data contain about 17,000 clones, 85% of them singletons. Sequenced material: CD8+ T cells from blood, taken after autologous CMV-specific T cell therapy. The receptor source for this set is a human patient who had received a solid organ transplant and had CMV disease. The graft donor may have contributed some T cells.

The V and J genes are TRBV29-1 and TRBJ1-2; D is possibly TRBD1 (5 bases). The germline V and J ends were trimmed by 5 bases and 4 bases, with 11 bases remaining between them. Looked up from germline, CDR1 is SQVTM and CDR2 is ANQGSEA. This CDR3 is built from 12 residues. This CDR3 reads CSVSRAVYGYTF. In nucleotides, the CDR3 is TGCAGCGTTTCCAGGGCGGTCTATGGCTACACCTTC.

The chain employs TRBV19 and TRBJ1-2; possibly TRBD1 for D (6 bases). Trimming cost V 3 bases and J 6 bases, with 11 bases left between them. This CDR3 comprises 13 residues. Germline CDR1 and CDR2: LNHDA and SQIVND (reference sequence). The CDR3 sequence: CASSMRQVDGYTF. In DNA form, the CDR3 reads TGTGCCAGTAGTATGAGACAGGTAGATGGCTACACCTTC.

This clone appeared once. The rearrangement joins TRBV19 to TRBJ2-1; 10 bases match TRBD1. The V and J ends lost 5 bases and 3 bases, in that order; junction bases with no gene match: 10. The CDR3 has 17 amino acids. CDR1 is LNHDA and CDR2 is SQIVND in the germline V gene (reference sequence). In DNA form, the CDR3 reads TGTGCCAGTAGTGGACTGGGGACAGGGGTTTTCTACAATGAGCAGTTCTTC. Its protein product is CASSGLGTGVFYNEQFF.

V is TRBV7-6 and J is TRBJ1-3; possible D gene TRBD1, 5 bases. This CDR3 contains 16 residues. The V end lost 5 bases, the J end lost 4 bases, and 18 bases lay between the germline ends. CDR1 is SGHVS and CDR2 is FNYEAQ in the germline V gene. The CDR3 sequence: CASSRPWGGDGNTIYF. The CDR3 DNA reads TGTGCCAGCAGCCGCCCCTGGGGGGGAGACGGAAACACCATATATTTT.

The chain uses TRBV5-1 and TRBJ2-7; D remains unclear. CDR1 and CDR2 from the germline V gene are SGHRS and YFSETQ. The CDR3 totals 13 residues. Trimming took off 3 bases at V and 0 bases at J, with 7 bases between the two ends. CDR3 nucleotide sequence: TGCGCCAGCAGCTGGGGTCCCTCCTACGAGCAGTACTTC. Protein sequence: CASSWGPSYEQYF.

This chain joins TRBV18 and TRBJ2-3; no firm D call. CDR3 size: 14 residues. Germline V lookup: CDR1 KGHSH, CDR2 LQKENI. V lost 6 bases and J lost 4, with 14 bases in between. The CDR3 spells CASSPAYVADTQYF. The DNA of the CDR3 is TGTGCCAGCTCCCCGGCCTATGTTGCAGATACGCAGTATTTT.

The chain recombines TRBV5-8 with TRBJ2-1; D unclear. Trimming cost V 0 bases and J 7 bases, with 5 bases left between them. Germline V gene data show CDR1 as SGHTS and CDR2 as YDEGEE. The CDR3 is made up of 12 amino acids. The CDR3 loop is CASSLGVNEQFF. CDR3 DNA: TGTGCCAGCAGCTTGGGTGTGAATGAGCAGTTCTTC. The whole variable domain, remainder taken from reference TRBV5-8 and TRBJ2-1, is EAGVTQSPTHLIKTRGQQATLRCSPISGHTSVYWYQQALGLGLQFLLWYDEGEERNRGNFPPRFSGRQFPNYSSELNVNALELEDSALYLCASSLGVNEQFFGPGTRLTVL.

This clone came up once. The rearrangement links TRBV7-6 to TRBJ1-1; D may be TRBD1 (6 bases). V dropped 4 bases and J dropped 8 bases, with 17 bases sitting between them. The germline CDR1 and CDR2 sequences are SGHVS and FNYEAQ. The CDR3 totals 14 residues. CDR3 in amino acids: CASSSLGGRGEAFF. CDR3 bases: TGTGCCAGCAGCTCCCTTGGCGGCAGGGGAGAAGCTTTCTTT.

V gene TRBV12-5 combines with J gene TRBJ1-5; the D gene is possibly TRBD1 (6 bases). The V and J ends lost 3 bases and 7 bases respectively, with 7 bases between them. The CDR3 spans 12 residues. CDR1 and CDR2 (germline): LGHNT, FRNRAP. The CDR3 nucleotides read TGTGCTAGTGGTTTAGGGGGACAGCCCCAGCATTTT. Translated: CASGLGGQPQHF.

Of note for this clone: Germline is not matched at one junction end, which may reflect a read error. The CDR3 here is CASSLEGQVEIYSDQPQHF. CDR3 DNA: TGCGCCAGCAGCTTGGAGGGACAGGTCGAGATTTATAGCGATCAGCCCCAGCATTTT. The chain combines TRBV5-1 with TRBJ1-5, with 8 positions matching TRBD1. CDR1 is SGHRS and CDR2 is YFSETQ in the germline V gene. The CDR3 sequence is 19 residues long.

The chain combines TRBV4-1 with TRBJ2-7, with 11 nucleotides matching TRBD2. This CDR3 has 16 amino acids. Germline V gene sequence: CDR1 MGHRA, CDR2 YSYEKL. The V segment lost 3 bases and the J segment 1 base; nucleotides outside the gene matches: 5. The CDR3 reads CASSHILAGASYEQYF. The CDR3 DNA reads as TGCGCCAGCAGCCATATACTAGCGGGGGCATCCTACGAGCAGTACTTC.

The CDR3 protein is CASSWNRDRGPASPLEQYF. The CDR3 nucleotides are TGTGCCAGTAGTTGGAACCGGGACAGGGGGCCCGCTAGCCCTCTCGAGCAGTACTTC. The chain uses TRBV19 and TRBJ2-7; 12 nucleotides align to TRBD1. Germline V CDR1 and CDR2: LNHDA, SQIVND (reference sequence). The CDR3 contains 19 residues. V trimming: 5 bases; J trimming: 6 bases; junction bases outside the gene matches: 20.

This chain links TRBV5-1 with TRBJ2-1, with D uncertain. CDR1 and CDR2 (germline): SGHRS, YFSETQ. The germline V and J ends were trimmed by 4 bases and 0 bases, with 17 bases remaining between them. The length of the CDR3 is 17 residues. This CDR3 is CASSAEVGYSSYNEQFF. The CDR3 coding sequence is TGCGCCAGCAGCGCCGAGGTGGGGTACAGCTCCTACAATGAGCAGTTCTTC. The full variable domain, rest sourced from reference TRBV5-1 and TRBJ2-1, is KAGVTQTPRYLIKTRGQQVTLSCSPISGHRSVSWYQQTPGQGLQFLFEYFSETQRNKGNFPGRFSGRQFSNSRSEMNVSTLELGDSALYLCASSAEVGYSSYNEQFFGPGTRLTVL.

This chain links TRBV2 with TRBJ1-4, with D unclear. CDR1 SNHLY and CDR2 FYNNEI come from the germline V gene. This CDR3 spans 14 amino acids. Trimming removed 3 bases from V and 2 bases from J, with 7 bases in between. The CDR3 DNA is TGTGCCAGCAGTGATGAGGGTACTAATGAAAAACTGTTTTTT. Translation: CASSDEGTNEKLFF.

This clone showed up just a few times. This sequence joins TRBV21-1 and TRBJ1-5. TRBV21-1 is a pseudogene locus. The CDR3 spans 16 residues. As DNA, the CDR3 is TGTGCCAGCAGCCTTCGGGCTTACGGGGGCAATCAGCCCCAGCATTTT. It codes for CASSLRAYGGNQPQHF.

J is TRBJ2-3 and V is TRBV6-1, with TRBD2 matching over 11 bases. CDR1 MNHNS and CDR2 SASEGT come from the germline V gene. Germline trimming cut 7 bases from V and 6 bases from J; bases unmatched to any gene: 9. The length of the CDR3 is 15 residues. The CDR3 DNA is TGTGCCAGCACCCAGGGTAGCGGGGGGGGTGATACGCAGTATTTT. It is translated as CASTQGSGGGDTQYF.

The V call is TRBV7-9, the J call TRBJ2-7; D remains ambiguous. Germline loops: CDR1 SEHNR, CDR2 FQNEAQ (reference sequence). Trimming took 5 bases from V and 2 from J, leaving 13 bases between them. The CDR3 is 14 residues long. CDR3 DNA: TGTGCCAGCAGCCTCGGATTGAAAGCCTACGAGCAGTACTTC. Encoded protein: CASSLGLKAYEQYF.

The rearrangement joins TRBV4-2 to TRBJ2-7; TRBD2 matches 9 bases. Germline loops: CDR1 LGHNA, CDR2 YNFKEQ. Trimming took 1 base from V and 2 from J; bases not matched to a gene: 3. The CDR3 loop spans 15 amino acids. The CDR3 DNA sequence: TGTGCCAGCAGCCAAGTCGCTAGCGGGACCTACGAGCAGTACTTC. It codes for CASSQVASGTYEQYF.